This T cell receptor (beta chain) comes out of a study of siplizumab effects on memory and regulatory T cells. Germline V gene data show CDR1 as MNHNY and CDR2 as SVGAGI (reference sequence). The CDR3 runs to 14 residues. Trimming cost V 8 bases and J 6 bases, with 16 bases left between them. TCRdb's copy holds only in-frame clones and misses some; the assay was immunoSEQ multiplex PCR. The sample records fewer than 130,000 clones, just under 95% being singletons. This chain uses TRBV6-6 with TRBJ2-2, with D uncertain. The sequencing sample was made of CD4+ T cells sorted from blood. This TCR came from a human donor in good health. The CDR3 DNA sequence: TGTGCCAGCCGAACAAACGCGCGTGCCGGGGAGCTGTTTTTT. Translating gives CASRTNARAGELFF.